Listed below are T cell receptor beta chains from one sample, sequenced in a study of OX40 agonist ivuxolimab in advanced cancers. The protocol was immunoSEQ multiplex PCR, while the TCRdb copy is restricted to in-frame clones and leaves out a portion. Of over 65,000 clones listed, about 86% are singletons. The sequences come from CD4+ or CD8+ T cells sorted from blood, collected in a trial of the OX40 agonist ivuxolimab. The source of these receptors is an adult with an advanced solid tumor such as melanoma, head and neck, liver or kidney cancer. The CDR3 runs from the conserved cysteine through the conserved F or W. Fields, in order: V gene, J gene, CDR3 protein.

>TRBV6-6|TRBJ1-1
CASSLNRAGRAFF
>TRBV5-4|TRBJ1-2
CASSLEQRTDGYGYTF
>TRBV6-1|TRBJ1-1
CASSELVSLNTEAFF
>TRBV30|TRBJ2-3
CAWSVMGSTDTQYF
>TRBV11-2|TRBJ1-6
CASSLDPGSPLHF
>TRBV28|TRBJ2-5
CASRPPGQGASGTQYF
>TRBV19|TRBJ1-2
CASNYINNYGYTF
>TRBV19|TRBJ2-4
CASSVGQGQNIQYF
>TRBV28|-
CASSLQSYEQYF
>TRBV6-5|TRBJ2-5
CASSYPLGNPTQYF
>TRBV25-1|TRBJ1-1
CASSGDNTEAFF
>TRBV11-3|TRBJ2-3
CASSEPIGRGSTDTQYF
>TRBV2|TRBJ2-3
CASTRIEGTDTQYF
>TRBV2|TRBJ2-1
CASNTRDREVEQFF
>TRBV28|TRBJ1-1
CASSRGGGTEAFF
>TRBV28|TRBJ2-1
CASSGGERANEQFF
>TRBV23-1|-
CASYRDRVYEQYF
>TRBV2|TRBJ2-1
CASAGDSSYNEQFF
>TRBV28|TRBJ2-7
CASSSFQGFHEQYF
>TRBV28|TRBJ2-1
CASTLAGGNYNEQFF
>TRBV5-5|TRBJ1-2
CASSPGFGQNYGYTF
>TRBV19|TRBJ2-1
CASSRAPAGGSRNEQFF
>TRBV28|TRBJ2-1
CATIRGDYNEQFF